This TCR beta chain derives from a study of T cell changes during pregnancy in multiple sclerosis. The CDR3 covers 16 residues. V lost 8 bases and J lost 6; bases outside the gene matches: 14. Germline loops: CDR1 MDHEN, CDR2 SYDVKM. Assay: immunoSEQ multiplex PCR; the TCRdb copy retains only in-frame clones and omits some. The table records under 70,000 clones, approximately 91% of them present only once. This TCR derives from a female donor with multiple sclerosis, enrolled in a pregnancy study. V gene TRBV28 combines with J gene TRBJ2-1, with TRBD1 matching over 9 bases. The material sequenced was peripheral blood, taken in the second trimester of pregnancy. Here the CDR3 reads CASGEYGTGLRNEQFF. The CDR3 region has the DNA TGTGCCAGCGGGGAATACGGGACAGGGCTTCGCAATGAGCAGTTCTTC.